This T cell receptor (beta chain) was retrieved from a study of shared clonotypes between healthy human individuals. Whole-study context: Three plates were used per donor for CD4 naive, three for CD4 memory, two for CD8 naive and one for CD8 memory.

The protocol was immunoSEQ multiplex PCR, while the TCRdb copy is restricted to in-frame clones and leaves out a portion. The sample includes some 2.1 million clones, 90% to 95% seen only once; the top ten take around 1.8%. In the naive CD8 group, cells lacked CD45RO and were positively selected for CCR7, so terminally differentiated effector memory CD45RA+ cells were left out. Germline assignment: CDR1 SQVTM and CDR2 ANQGSEA. The CDR3 totals 16 residues. The V end was cut by 5 bases, the J end by 1 base, with 18 bases between. The sequence was collected from a young man in good health. Some clones in this sample may be carry-over from other donors' samples. V gene TRBV29-1 combines with J gene TRBJ2-4; D is undetermined. The sequencing sample was made of naive CD8+ T cells from PBMCs. The CDR3 nucleotides read TGCAGCGTTAGATTGAGGATTACGGATGCCAAAAACATTCAGTACTTC. Amino acids: CSVRLRITDAKNIQYF.